This TCR beta chain stems from a study of blood T cell repertoires in COVID-19. Study-wide context: Both acute and convalescent COVID-19 samples were obtained from the United States, Italy and Spain. The analysed material was cDNA or gDNA that came from T cells, B-cell-depleted T cells, or PBMCs.

This CDR3 spans 14 amino acids. CDR1 and CDR2 (germline): SQVTM, ANQGSEA. Per the authors' pipeline: Researchers report that nucleated cell counts were estimated from reference gene primer amplification. Method: immunoSEQ multiplex PCR; TCRdb's copy keeps in-frame clones and lacks some. Clonal size and the V and J genes are those of that table, whereas D and trimming came from the DNA. Here the sample spans some 42,000 clones, approximately 88% being singletons. A word on this clone: The junction departs from the called germline gene at one end, perhaps through a read error.

This rearrangement joins TRBV29-1 to TRBJ2-1, with 7 bases that match TRBD1. Input material: peripheral blood. The sequence was collected from a human donor in a cohort sampled during active COVID-19. CDR3 region: CSVLRSRGNYEPFF. The CDR3 DNA is TGCAGCGTTCTTCGATCCAGGGGGAACTATGAGCCGTTCTTC.